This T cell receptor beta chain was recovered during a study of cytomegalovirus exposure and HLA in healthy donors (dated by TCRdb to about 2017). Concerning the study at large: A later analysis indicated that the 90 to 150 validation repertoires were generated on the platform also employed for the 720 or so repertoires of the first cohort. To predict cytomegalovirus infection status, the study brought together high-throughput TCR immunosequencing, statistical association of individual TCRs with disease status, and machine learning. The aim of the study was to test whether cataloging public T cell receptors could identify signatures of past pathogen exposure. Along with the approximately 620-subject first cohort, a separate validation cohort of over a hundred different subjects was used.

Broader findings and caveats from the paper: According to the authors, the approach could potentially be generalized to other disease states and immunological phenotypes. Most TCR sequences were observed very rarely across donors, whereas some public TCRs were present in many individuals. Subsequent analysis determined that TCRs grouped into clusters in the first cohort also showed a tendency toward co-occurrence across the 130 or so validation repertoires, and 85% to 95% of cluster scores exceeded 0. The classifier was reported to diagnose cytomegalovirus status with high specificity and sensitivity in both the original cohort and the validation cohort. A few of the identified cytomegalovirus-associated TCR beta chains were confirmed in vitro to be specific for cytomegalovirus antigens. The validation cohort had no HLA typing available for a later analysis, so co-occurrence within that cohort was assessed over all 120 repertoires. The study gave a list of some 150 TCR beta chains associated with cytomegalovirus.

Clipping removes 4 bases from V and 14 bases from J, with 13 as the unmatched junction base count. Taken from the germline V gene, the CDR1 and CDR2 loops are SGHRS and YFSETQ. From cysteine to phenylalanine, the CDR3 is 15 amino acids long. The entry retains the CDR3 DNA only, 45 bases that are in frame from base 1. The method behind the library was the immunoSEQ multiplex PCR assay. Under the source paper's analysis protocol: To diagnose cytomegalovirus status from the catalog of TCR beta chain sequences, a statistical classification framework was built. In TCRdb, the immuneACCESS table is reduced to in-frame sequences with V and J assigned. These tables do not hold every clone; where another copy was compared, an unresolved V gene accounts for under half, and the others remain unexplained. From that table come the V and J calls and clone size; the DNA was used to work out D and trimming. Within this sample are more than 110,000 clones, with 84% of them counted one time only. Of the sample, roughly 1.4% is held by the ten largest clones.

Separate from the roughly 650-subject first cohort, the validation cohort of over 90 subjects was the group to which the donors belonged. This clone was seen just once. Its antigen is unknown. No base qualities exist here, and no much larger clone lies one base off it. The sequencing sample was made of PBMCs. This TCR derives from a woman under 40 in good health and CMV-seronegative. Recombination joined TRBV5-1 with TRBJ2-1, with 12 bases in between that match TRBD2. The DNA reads TGCGCCAGCAGCAGACTAGCGGGGGCCCCCAACGGGGAGTTCTTC. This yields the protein CASSRLAGAPNGEFF.